This T cell receptor beta chain was identified in a study of cytomegalovirus exposure and HLA in healthy donors. As for the study in general: From 150 million to 200 million T cells, an earlier analysis saw approximately 110 million unique TCR beta sequences.

The PCR ran on 60 Vbeta and 13 Jbeta primers. TCRdb keeps only in-frame clones here, not all; method: immunoSEQ multiplex PCR. The sample includes 150,000 to 200,000 clones, roughly 85% of them seen just once. V dropped 2 bases and J dropped 7 bases, with 6 bases sitting between them. The length of the CDR3 is 11 residues. The germline V gene has CDR1 DFQATT and CDR2 SNEGSKA (reference sequence). This rearrangement joins TRBV20-1 to TRBJ2-1; D gene unclear. Material for sequencing was PBMCs. The TCR sequence derives from a man aged 50-59 years in good health and CMV-seropositive. The CDR3 coding sequence is TGCAGTGCTAGACTGTCTAATGAGCAGTTCTTC. This translates into CSARLSNEQFF.